This entry features one T cell receptor (beta chain) sequence. Original data processing: Nucleated cell counts were estimated from reference gene primer amplification. Method: immunoSEQ multiplex PCR; TCRdb's copy keeps in-frame clones and lacks some. Clonal size and the V and J genes are those of that table, whereas D and trimming came from the DNA. The repertoire holds just over 300,000 clones, with 90% as singletons. The data were obtained in a study of blood T cell repertoires in COVID-19. The CDR3 has 14 amino acids. CDR1 SGHTA and CDR2 FQGTGA come from the germline V gene. V lost 5 bases to trimming and J lost 0 bases, with 9 bases between them.

The sample taken for sequencing was PBMCs or T cells enriched from blood (not recorded which). This receptor was taken from a woman under 30 with acute COVID-19. V and J are TRBV7-3 and TRBJ2-3, with D perhaps matching TRBD1 (5 bases). CDR3: CASSLQVSTDTQYF. DNA for the CDR3: TGTGCCAGCAGCCTACAGGTTAGCACAGATACGCAGTATTTT.